The clone carrying this T cell receptor (beta chain) was detected a few times. Its antigen remains unknown. This sample was included in a study of beta chain features in type 1 diabetes. Study-level findings and limits: Type 1 diabetes patients showed a moderate but significant shortening of TCRB CDR3s in all four CD4+ subsets.

Sorted cells reached over 95% purity in every population. Investigators reverse transcribed all isolated RNA, so they sequenced expressed TCRB transcripts. An average around 3.5 million reads came from naive, central memory and regulatory T cell samples. Method: immunoSEQ multiplex PCR; TCRdb's copy keeps in-frame clones and lacks some. The repertoire holds 150,000 to 180,000 clones, around 10% seen once, with approximately 0.5% in the top ten. The CDR3 is made up of 13 amino acids. Germline assignment: CDR1 GTSNPN and CDR2 SVGIG (reference sequence). V lost 2 bases and J 7 bases, leaving 12 bases between the germline ends.

The rearrangement links TRBV30 to TRBJ1-5; D not resolved. The sample comprised central memory CD4+ T cells from blood. The TCR comes from a young man with type 1 diabetes. For the CDR3, the DNA is TGTGCCTGGAGTCGGGCAAGCGGACAGCCCCAGCATTTT. This sequence encodes CAWSRASGQPQHF.